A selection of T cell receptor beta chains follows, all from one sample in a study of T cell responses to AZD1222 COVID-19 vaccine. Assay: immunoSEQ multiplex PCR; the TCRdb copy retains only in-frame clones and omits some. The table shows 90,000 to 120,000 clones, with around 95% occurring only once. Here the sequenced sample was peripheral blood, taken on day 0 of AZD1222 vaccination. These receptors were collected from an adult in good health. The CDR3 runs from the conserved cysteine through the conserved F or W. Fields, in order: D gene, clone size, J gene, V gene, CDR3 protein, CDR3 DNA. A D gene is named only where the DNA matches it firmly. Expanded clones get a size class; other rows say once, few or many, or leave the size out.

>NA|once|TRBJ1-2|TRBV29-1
CSVIDTGYGYTF
TGCAGCGTCATAGATACAGGCTATGGCTACACCTTC
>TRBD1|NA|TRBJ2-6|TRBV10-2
CATEGRQGLRGANVLTF
TGCGCCACCGAAGGAAGACAGGGGCTTCGTGGGGCCAACGTCCTGACTTTC
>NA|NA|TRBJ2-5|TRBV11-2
CASSFGYQGMEETQYF
TGTGCCAGCAGCTTCGGATATCAGGGGATGGAAGAGACCCAGTACTTC
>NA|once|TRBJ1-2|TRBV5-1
CASSLGGNYGYTF
TGCGCCAGCAGCTTAGGGGGGAACTATGGCTACACCTTC
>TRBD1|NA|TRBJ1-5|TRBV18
CASSLDRGPEPQHF
TGTGCCAGCTCACTTGACAGGGGCCCGGAGCCCCAGCATTTT
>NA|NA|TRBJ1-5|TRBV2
CASSVVGMGNQPQHF
TGTGCCAGCAGTGTTGTGGGAATGGGCAATCAGCCCCAGCATTTT
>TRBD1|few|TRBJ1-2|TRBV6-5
CASSTDRAYGYTF
TGTGCCAGCAGTACGGACAGGGCCTATGGCTACACCTTC
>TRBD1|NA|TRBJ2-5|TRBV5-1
CASSLVAGGQETQYF
TGCGCCAGCAGCTTGGTAGCAGGGGGCCAAGAGACCCAGTACTTC
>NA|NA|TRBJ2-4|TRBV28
CASSPGDLRNIQYF
TGTGCCAGCAGTCCAGGGGATCTGCGTAACATTCAGTACTTC
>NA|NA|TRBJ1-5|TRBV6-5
CASSYSRQGNQPQHF
TGTGCCAGCAGTTACTCGAGACAGGGCAATCAGCCCCAGCATTTT
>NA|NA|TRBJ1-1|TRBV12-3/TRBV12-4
CASSYYRGVAFF
TGTGCCAGCAGTTATTATCGCGGGGTAGCTTTCTTT
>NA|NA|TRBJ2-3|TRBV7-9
CASSQGISTDTQYF
TGTGCCAGCAGCCAGGGAATAAGCACAGATACGCAGTATTTT
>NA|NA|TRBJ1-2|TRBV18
CASSPPGSRGYTF
TGTGCCAGCTCACCACCAGGGTCGCGGGGCTACACCTTC
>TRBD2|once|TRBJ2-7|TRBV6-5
CASSSRREVGSEQYF
TGTGCCAGCAGTTCAAGGCGGGAGGTAGGGTCCGAGCAGTACTTC
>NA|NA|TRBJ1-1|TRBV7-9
CASVDGQGRTEAFF
TGTGCCAGTGTGGACGGCCAGGGAAGGACTGAAGCTTTCTTT
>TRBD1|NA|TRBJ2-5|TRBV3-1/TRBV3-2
CASSQDGAGTGPYYQETQYF
TGTGCCAGCAGCCAAGATGGGGCGGGGACAGGGCCCTACTATCAAGAGACCCAGTACTTC
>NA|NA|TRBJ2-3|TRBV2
CASSELASRLPDTQYF
TGTGCCAGCAGTGAATTGGCTAGCCGATTGCCAGATACGCAGTATTTT
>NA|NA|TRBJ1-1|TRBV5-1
CASSLEGRKDTEAFF
TGCGCCAGCAGCTTGGAAGGCCGCAAAGACACTGAAGCTTTCTTT
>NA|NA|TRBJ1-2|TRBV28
CASSLGARGYGYTF
TGTGCCAGCAGTTTAGGGGCCAGGGGCTATGGCTACACCTTC
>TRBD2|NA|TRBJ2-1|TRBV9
CASSVGDSGGARNEQFF
TGTGCCAGCAGCGTAGGGGATAGCGGGGGGGCTCGGAATGAGCAGTTCTTC
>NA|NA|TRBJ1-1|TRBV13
CASSLGWEDGTEAFF
TGTGCCAGCAGCTTAGGGTGGGAGGACGGCACTGAAGCTTTCTTT
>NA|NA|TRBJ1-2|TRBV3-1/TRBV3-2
CASSQAATGRDGYTF
TGTGCCAGCAGCCAAGCAGCCACAGGGAGGGATGGCTACACCTTC
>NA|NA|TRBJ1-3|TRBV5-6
CASSLGGAAGNTIYF
TGTGCCAGCAGCTTGGGCGGGGCGGCTGGAAACACCATATATTTT
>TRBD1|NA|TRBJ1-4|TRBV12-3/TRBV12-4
CASSLGQAEKLFF
TGTGCCAGCAGCCTGGGACAGGCTGAAAAACTGTTTTTT
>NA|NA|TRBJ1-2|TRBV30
CAWNRRGAGGYTF
TGTGCCTGGAATCGGCGTGGGGCCGGTGGCTACACCTTC
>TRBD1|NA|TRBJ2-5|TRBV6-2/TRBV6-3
CASSTDTDRQETQYF
TGTGCCAGCAGCACAGACACGGACAGGCAAGAGACCCAGTACTTC